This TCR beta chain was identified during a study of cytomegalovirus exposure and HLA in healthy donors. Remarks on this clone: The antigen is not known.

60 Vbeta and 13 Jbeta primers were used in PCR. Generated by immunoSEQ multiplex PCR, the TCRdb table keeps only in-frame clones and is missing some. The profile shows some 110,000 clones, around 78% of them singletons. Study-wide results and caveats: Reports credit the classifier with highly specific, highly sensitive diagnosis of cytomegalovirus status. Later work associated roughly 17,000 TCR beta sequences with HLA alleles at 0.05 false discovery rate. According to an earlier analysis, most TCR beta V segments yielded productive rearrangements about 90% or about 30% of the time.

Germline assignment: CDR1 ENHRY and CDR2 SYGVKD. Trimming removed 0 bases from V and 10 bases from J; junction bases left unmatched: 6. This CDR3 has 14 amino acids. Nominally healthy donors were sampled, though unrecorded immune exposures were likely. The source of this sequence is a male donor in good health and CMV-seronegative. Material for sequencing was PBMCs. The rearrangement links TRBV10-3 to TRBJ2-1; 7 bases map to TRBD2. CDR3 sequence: CAISESPGGTEQFF. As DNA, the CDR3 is TGTGCCATCAGTGAGTCTCCCGGGGGGACGGAGCAGTTCTTC.